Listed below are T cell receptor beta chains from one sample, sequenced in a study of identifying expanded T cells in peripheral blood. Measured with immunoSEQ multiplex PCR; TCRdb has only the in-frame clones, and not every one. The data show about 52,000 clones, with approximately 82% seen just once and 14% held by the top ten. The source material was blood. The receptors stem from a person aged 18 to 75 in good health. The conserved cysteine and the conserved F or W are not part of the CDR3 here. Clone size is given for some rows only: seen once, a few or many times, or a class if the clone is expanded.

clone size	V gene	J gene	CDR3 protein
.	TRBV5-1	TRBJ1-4	ASSFGGGAHEKLF
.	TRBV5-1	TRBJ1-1	ASSFEGAQGAF
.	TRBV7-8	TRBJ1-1	ASSLGWTSNTEAF
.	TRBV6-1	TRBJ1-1	ASRLDRANTEAF
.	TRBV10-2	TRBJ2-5	ASSRTSAEETQY
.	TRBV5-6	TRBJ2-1	ASSRGGGADNEQF
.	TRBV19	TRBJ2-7	ASSIGAWSYEQY
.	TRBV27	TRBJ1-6	ASSPGGGTVNNSPLH
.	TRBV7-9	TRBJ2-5	ASSLRGEETQY
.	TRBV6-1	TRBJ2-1	ASKGTPSYNEQF
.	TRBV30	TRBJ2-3	AWRETSTDTQY
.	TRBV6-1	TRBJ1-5	ASSLDRGYNQPQH
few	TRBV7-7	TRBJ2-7	ASSLYSGYEQY
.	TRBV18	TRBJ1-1	ASSPTHGPNTEAF
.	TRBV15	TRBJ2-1	ATSRDSGGGPYNEQF
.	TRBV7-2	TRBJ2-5	ASSSVETQY
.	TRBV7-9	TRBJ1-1	ASSSQQGETEAF
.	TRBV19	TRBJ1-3	ASDDRTAGNTIY
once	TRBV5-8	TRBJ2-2	ASSLAAGVNTGELF
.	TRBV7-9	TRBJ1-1	ASSSRDRTMNTEAF
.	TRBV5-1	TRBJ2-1	ASSYSRTRSSYNEQF
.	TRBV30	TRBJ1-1	AWRGSSNTEAF
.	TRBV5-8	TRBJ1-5	ASSLGRTNQPQH
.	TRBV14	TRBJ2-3	ASSQDIRGTTDTQY
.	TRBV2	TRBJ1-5	ASTPSRNQPQH
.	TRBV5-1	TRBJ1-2	ASSLGEPSNYGYT
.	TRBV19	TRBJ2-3	ASSIDLRQSLSTDTQY
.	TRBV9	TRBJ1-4	ASSGRTTNEKLF
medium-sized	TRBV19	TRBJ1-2	ASSISSGSNYGYT
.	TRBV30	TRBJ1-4	AWSEIREKLF
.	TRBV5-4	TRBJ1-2	ASSLGGRNYGYT
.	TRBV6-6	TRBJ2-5	ASRRTSGDQETQY
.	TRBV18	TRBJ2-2	ASSSQPSNTGELF
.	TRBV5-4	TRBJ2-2	ASSPRTAINTGELF
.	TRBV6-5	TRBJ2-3	ASSYGQGDTDTQY
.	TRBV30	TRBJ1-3	ACSGFASGNTIY
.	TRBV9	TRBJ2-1	ASSVGTSYNEQF
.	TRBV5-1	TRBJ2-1	ASRLAPYIEQF
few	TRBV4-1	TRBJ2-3	ASSQPGLAAGPTDTQY
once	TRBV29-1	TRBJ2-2	SAEEGKRLF
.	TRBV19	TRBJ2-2	ASIPRTSVSGELF
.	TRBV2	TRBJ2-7	ASDPWDEQY
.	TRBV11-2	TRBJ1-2	ASRTTGGDYGYT
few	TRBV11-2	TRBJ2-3	ASSPPRLSTDTQY
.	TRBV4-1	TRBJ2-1	ASSQDVAGIYNEQF
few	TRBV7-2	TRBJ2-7	ASSLGLSSYEQY